A single sample is the source of the 17 T cell receptor beta chains below, sequenced in a study of blood T cells in healthy people across ages. PCR was performed a second time for about 7 to 12 cycles using a sample-barcoded 5' primer and a J-beta primer mix. TCRdb reanalysed the 5' RACE reads using MiXCR and keeps one entry per CDR3 protein. The profile shows 790,000 or so distinct CDR3 sequences, 35% to 50% of them singletons. Sequencing was performed on blood. The source is a man of 80 years or more in good health.

A remark on this clonotype: This could be a read error, since a much larger clone is one nucleotide away. The rearrangement links TRBV2 to TRBJ2-1, with D maybe TRBD1 (5 bases). The CDR3 length is 11 residues. CDR1 and CDR2 from the germline V gene are SNHLY and FYNNEI. CDR3: CASSEWGSQVF. The CDR3, as DNA: TGTGCCAGCAGTGAATGGGGCTCGCAGGTCTTC.

The chain recombines TRBV28 with TRBJ2-1; the D gene is possibly TRBD2 (6 bases). V was cut by 3 bases and J by 5 bases, with 14 bases left in between. The CDR3 consists of 15 residues. Germline V gene data show CDR1 as MDHEN and CDR2 as SYDVKM. The CDR3 loop is CASSFGGGMNNEQFF. The CDR3 DNA follows: TGTGCCAGCAGTTTTGGTGGGGGGATGAACAATGAGCAGTTCTTC.

This clonotype was observed many times. It may be a read error: a sequence one base away is much more abundant. The chain joins TRBV13 to TRBJ2-5; 10 positions agree with TRBD2. V shed 1 base, J shed 4 bases, and the junction held 6 bases outside the gene matches. The CDR3 loop spans 16 amino acids. The germline V gene has CDR1 PRHDT and CDR2 FYEKMQ (reference sequence). The CDR3 reads CASSLEAGGPLETQYF. CDR3 nucleotides: TGTGCCAGCAGCTTAGAAGCGGGGGGGCCTTTAGAGACCCAGTACTTC.

This chain uses TRBV6-1 with TRBJ2-7; a possible D gene is TRBD2 (5 bases). Germline values: CDR1 MNHNS, CDR2 SASEGT. V was shortened by 2 bases and J by 3 bases, with 17 bases between the two germline ends. The CDR3 consists of 16 residues. In DNA form, the CDR3 reads TGTGCCAGCAGTGAAATAGCAGCGGCAGCCCTCTACGAGCAGTACTTC. This encodes CASSEIAAAALYEQYF.

This clonotype was recorded at least ten times. V is TRBV7-3 and J is TRBJ1-1; D might be TRBD1 (6 bases). Trimming took 2 bases from V and 0 from J, leaving 10 bases between them. Germline V CDR1 and CDR2: SGHTA, FQGTGA. This CDR3 contains 15 residues. Here the CDR3 DNA reads TGTGCCAGCAGCTTAGAGGGGGACATGAACACTGAAGCTTTCTTT. Translated, it gives CASSLEGDMNTEAFF.

For this clonotype: Possible read error: a much larger clone is one base away. The chain employs TRBV14 and TRBJ2-7; perhaps TRBD1 as D (5 bases). The germline V and J ends were trimmed by 6 bases and 7 bases, with 16 bases remaining between them. Germline V gene sequence: CDR1 SGHDN, CDR2 FVKESK. This CDR3 is built from 13 residues. As DNA, the CDR3 is TGTGCCAGCAGTGGCAGGGTTTACAATGAGCAGTACTTC. It yields the protein CASSGRVYNEQYF.

Turning to this clonotype: A read error is possible here, since a much larger clone lies one base away. This chain joins TRBV7-3 and TRBJ2-1, with TRBD1 matching 8 bases. CDR3 size: 15 residues. Germline trimming cut 4 bases from V and 3 bases from J; bases unmatched to any gene: 5. The germline gives CDR1 SGHTA, CDR2 FQGTGA. CDR3 bases: TGTGCCAGCAGCTGGAGACAGGGGAACTACAATGAGCAGTTCTTC. Residues: CASSWRQGNYNEQFF.

The chain employs TRBV7-9 and TRBJ2-3, with TRBD1 as a possible D gene (7 bases). Germline V gene lookup returns CDR1 SEHNR and CDR2 FQNEAQ (reference sequence). The CDR3 covers 16 residues. With 3 bases removed from V and 1 base from J, the gap between germline ends came to 14 bases. The CDR3: CASSFGGGLGTDTQYF. For the CDR3, the DNA is TGTGCCAGCAGCTTCGGAGGGGGCCTTGGCACAGATACGCAGTATTTT. Complete variable domain (other parts from reference TRBV7-9 and TRBJ2-3): DTGVSQNPRHKITKRGQNVTFRCDPISEHNRLYWYRQTLGQGPEFLTYFQNEAQLEKSRLLSDRFSAERPKGSFSTLEIQRTEQGDSAMYLCASSFGGGLGTDTQYFGPGTRLTVL.

In this sample, this clonotype turned up a few times. The gene calls are TRBV5-1 and TRBJ2-7; D unclear. Germline CDR1 SGHRS, CDR2 YFSETQ. This CDR3 has 12 amino acids. The ends were cut back, 5 bases at V and 7 bases at J, with 13 bases in the middle. In DNA, the CDR3 is TGCGCCAGCAGGACCGTCCCGGGTGAGCAGTACTTC. This codes for CASRTVPGEQYF.

Regarding this clonotype: Compared with germline, one end of the junction differs, possibly owing to a read error. V is TRBV29-1 and J is TRBJ2-3, with D perhaps assigned TRBD1 or TRBD2 (5 bases each). The germline V gene has CDR1 SQVTM and CDR2 ANQGSEA. This CDR3 has 14 residues. This CDR3 is CSGNSNPSTGTQYF. Here the CDR3 DNA reads TGCAGCGGTAATAGCAATCCTAGCACAGGTACGCAGTATTTT.

The rearrangement joins TRBV20-1 to TRBJ2-3; D is possibly TRBD1 (5 bases). The germline CDR1 and CDR2 sequences are DFQATT and SNEGSKA (reference sequence). V was clipped by 0 bases and J by 1 base, with 14 bases between them. The CDR3 totals 16 residues. CDR3 loop: CSARDPQRGGTDTQYF. The CDR3, as DNA: TGCAGTGCTAGAGATCCACAAAGGGGCGGCACAGATACGCAGTATTTT.

This chain links TRBV20-1 with TRBJ2-3; 15 bases fit TRBD2. This CDR3 has 17 amino acids. V gave up 4 bases and J gave up 6 bases; unmatched junction bases: 11. Germline V gives CDR1 DFQATT, CDR2 SNEGSKA (reference sequence). For the CDR3, the DNA is TGCAGTGCTACTAGGACTAGCGGGGGGGTTACACAGGATACGCAGTATTTT. Translated: CSATRTSGGVTQDTQYF.

The chain carries TRBV29-1 and TRBJ2-1; D is perhaps TRBD1 (7 bases). The CDR3 is 12 amino acids. V lost 4 bases and J lost 7, with 11 bases in between. Germline loops: CDR1 SQVTM, CDR2 ANQGSEA. DNA of the CDR3: TGCAGCGTTGCACAGGGGAGGAATGAGCAGTTCTTC. Its translation: CSVAQGRNEQFF.

The genes are TRBV4-3 and TRBJ1-4, with 7 bases lining up with TRBD1. Germline CDR1 LGHNA, CDR2 YSLEER. The CDR3 contains 16 residues. Trimming cost V 0 bases and J 5 bases; bases outside gene matches: 6. CDR3 residues: CASSQEGAGGNEKLFF. As DNA, the CDR3 is TGCGCCAGCAGCCAAGAAGGGGCAGGGGGGAATGAAAAACTGTTTTTT.

In this sample, this clonotype turned up once. The rearrangement links TRBV11-2 to TRBJ2-1; D perhaps matches TRBD1 (5 bases). This CDR3 has 14 residues. CDR1 is SGHAT, CDR2 FQNNGV, per germline. Trimming cost V 5 bases and J 3 bases, with 11 bases left between them. The CDR3 loop reads CASSQAGNYNEQFF. The CDR3 nucleotides read TGTGCCAGCAGCCAAGCAGGGAACTACAATGAGCAGTTCTTC.

The rearrangement links TRBV4-1 to TRBJ2-4, with a possible D match to TRBD2 (6 bases). CDR1 and CDR2 from the germline V gene are MGHRA and YSYEKL. The length of the CDR3 is 15 residues. Trimming took off 5 bases at V and 13 bases at J, with 24 bases between the two ends. The CDR3 region is CASSRLYSEGEEQYF. CDR3 DNA sequence: TGCGCCAGCAGCAGACTCTACTCGGAAGGGGAGGAGCAGTACTTC.

The rearrangement links TRBV15 to TRBJ2-5, with 8 bases matching TRBD2. The CDR3 sequence is 16 residues long. V was clipped by 5 bases and J by 11 bases; unmatched bases: 19. The germline CDR1 and CDR2 sequences are LNHNV and YYDKDF (reference sequence). CDR3 DNA: TGTGCCACCAGCCGAAGCGGGAGCAGGGTCTACAATGAGCAGTACTTC. Translating it yields CATSRSGSRVYNEQYF.